Sequencing of this T cell receptor (beta chain) was carried out in a study of T-cell reconstitution after alpha-beta-depleted transplantation in children. Study outcomes and limitations: Expanded graft clones numbering several hundred reportedly gave rise to alpha-beta T cells about two months after transplant. Fresh T-cell production supplied most of the T-cell counts and diversity seen one year after transplant. Surviving recipient T cells and thymic progenitors produced the high day-60 TCRbeta diversity seen in some patients.

This clonotype has ten or more counts. Its matching antigen is unknown. The TCRbeta library was prepared with unique molecular identifiers. Each CDR3 protein gets one entry after TCRdb re-called the PCR reads with MiXCR. The table has under 750,000 distinct CDR3 sequences, approximately 22% seen once. The sample consisted of PBMCs, mostly from graft donor cells, taken 360 days after TCRalphabeta/CD19-depleted stem cell transplant. This clonotype was obtained from a boy under three years old who had a stem cell transplant for acute myeloid leukemia, so the T cells may come from the graft donor.

CDR3 DNA sequence: TGCAGTGTTCGGACCGGGACAGGGCGCAACTACGAGCAGTACTTC. Translating gives CSVRTGTGRNYEQYF. This chain connects TRBV20-1 to TRBJ2-7; TRBD1 matches 9 bases. The germline V gene encodes CDR1 DFQATT and CDR2 SNEGSKA (reference sequence). The CDR3 extends over 15 amino acids. Trimming cost V 7 bases and J 3 bases; bases outside gene matches: 13.